The 30 T cell receptor beta chains below come from one sample, sequenced in a study of cytomegalovirus exposure and HLA in healthy donors. Use of 60 Vbeta and 13 Jbeta primers characterized the PCR. Measured with immunoSEQ multiplex PCR; TCRdb has only the in-frame clones, and not every one. The sample shows about 120,000 clones, approximately 80% of them seen only once. Sequencing used PBMCs. The receptors were gathered from a woman aged 18-30 years in good health and CMV-seronegative.

The V and J genes are TRBV5-6 and TRBJ1-1, with a tentative D call TRBD1 (6 bases). V was cut by 3 bases and J by 7 bases, with 7 bases left in between. The CDR3 length is 11 residues. CDR1 and CDR2 from the germline V gene are SGHDT and YYEEEE. CDR3 coding DNA: TGTGCCAGCAGCTCGGACAGTGAAGCTTTCTTT. Protein product: CASSSDSEAFF.

V usage is TRBV4-1 and J usage is TRBJ2-7, with no clear D. V gave up 2 bases and J gave up 3 bases, with 11 bases separating them. The CDR3 loop spans 14 amino acids. The germline V gene encodes CDR1 MGHRA and CDR2 YSYEKL. This CDR3 reads CASSQRQEIYEQYF. In DNA form, the CDR3 reads TGCGCCAGCAGCCAACGACAAGAAATCTACGAGCAGTACTTC.

The V and J genes are TRBV29-1 and TRBJ2-7; the D gene is possibly TRBD2 (7 bases). CDR1 is SQVTM and CDR2 is ANQGSEA in the germline V gene. V shed 6 bases and J shed 1 base, with 13 bases lying between them. CDR3 length: 13 residues. CDR3 DNA: TGCAGCGTGTGGGGGGGCGCTTCCTACGAGCAGTACTTC. Encoded protein: CSVWGGASYEQYF.

This chain links TRBV4-3 with TRBJ1-2; 8 nucleotides agree with TRBD1. CDR1 and CDR2 (germline): LGHNA, YSLEER. V shed 0 bases, J shed 5 bases, and the junction held 14 bases outside the gene matches. CDR3 length: 18 residues. The CDR3 DNA follows: TGCGCCAGCAGCCAAGATCTCAGGGTCAGGGGGCAAGGGTATGGCTACACCTTC. Protein: CASSQDLRVRGQGYGYTF.

The chain has TRBV7-3 and TRBJ2-6, with D possibly being TRBD2 (5 bases). The CDR3 extends over 15 amino acids. In germline, CDR1 is SGHTA, CDR2 FQGTGA. V was clipped by 3 bases and J by 0 bases, with 6 bases between them. The CDR3 sequence is CASSFGVSGANVLTF. In DNA, the CDR3 is TGTGCCAGCAGCTTCGGGGTCTCTGGGGCCAACGTCCTGACTTTC. Based on the CDR3 plus reference TRBV7-3 and TRBJ2-6, the full variable domain is GAGVSQTPSNKVTEKGKYVELRCDPISGHTALYWYRQSLGQGPEFLIYFQGTGAADDSGLPNDRFFAVRPEGSVSTLKIQRTERGDSAVYLCASSFGVSGANVLTFGAGSRLTVL.

This chain joins TRBV5-8 and TRBJ1-1, with TRBD1 as a possible D gene (5 bases). The CDR3 sequence is 13 residues long. The V and J ends lost 2 bases and 3 bases respectively, with 8 bases between them. The germline V gene encodes CDR1 SGHTS and CDR2 YDEGEE. The CDR3 sequence is CASSLGVYTEAFF. In DNA, the CDR3 is TGTGCCAGCAGCTTAGGGGTGTACACTGAAGCTTTCTTT.

This sequence joins TRBV7-3 and TRBJ2-2; maybe TRBD2 (6 bases). CDR1 SGHTA and CDR2 FQGTGA come from the germline V gene. V was pared by 4 bases and J by 4 bases, with 10 bases between. The CDR3 totals 14 residues. The CDR3 coding sequence is TGTGCCAGCAGCTCATCGGGAGCCACCGGGGAGCTGTTTTTT. Its protein is CASSSSGATGELFF.

This sequence joins TRBV9 and TRBJ2-2, with unresolved D. This CDR3 contains 14 residues. V lost 1 base and J 2 bases, leaving 6 bases between the germline ends. CDR1 is SGDLS, CDR2 YYNGEE, per germline. In DNA, the CDR3 is TGTGCCAGCAGCGTAAGAGTAAACACCGGGGAGCTGTTTTTT. It codes for CASSVRVNTGELFF.

This rearrangement joins TRBV7-8 to TRBJ1-1, with D hard to call. The CDR3 totals 14 residues. V shed 4 bases and J shed 1 base, with 10 bases lying between them. The V gene's germline CDR1 is SGHVS and CDR2 FQNEAQ. The CDR3 nucleotides read TGTGCCAGCAGCTCCCGGGCGGGGAACACTGAAGCTTTCTTT. Amino acid sequence: CASSSRAGNTEAFF.

On this clone: The junction shows a germline mismatch at one end, possibly a read error. This rearrangement joins TRBV2 to TRBJ2-4; 9 bases are a match to TRBD2. In germline, CDR1 is SNHLY, CDR2 FYNNEI. The CDR3 has 14 amino acids. The CDR3 DNA reads as TGTGCCAGCAGCCTAGCGGGACAGTTTAACAGTCAGTACTTC. This encodes CASSLAGQFNSQYF.

The chain links TRBV4-3 to TRBJ2-1, with D possibly TRBD1 on 6 matching bases. Trimming cost V 6 bases and J 5 bases, with 23 bases left between them. Germline CDR1 reads LGHNA; CDR2 reads YSLEER. The length of the CDR3 is 17 residues. CDR3 protein: CASRRARGGEGDNEQFF. CDR3 nucleotides: TGCGCCAGCAGGAGAGCTAGAGGGGGAGAAGGAGACAATGAGCAGTTCTTC.

This clone appeared a few times. This chain connects TRBV6-4 to TRBJ2-1; maybe TRBD2 (7 bases). Germline V gives CDR1 MRHNA, CDR2 SNTAGT. Trimming shortened V by 4 bases and J by 4 bases, and 14 bases separated the two germline ends. The CDR3 length is 15 residues. CDR3 sequence reads: CASSVGGAEYNEQFF. The CDR3 region has the DNA TGTGCCAGCAGTGTTGGGGGGGCCGAATACAATGAGCAGTTCTTC.

This chain connects TRBV5-4 to TRBJ2-1; D ambiguous. V was cut by 6 bases and J by 3 bases, with 19 bases left in between. Germline V gene lookup returns CDR1 SGHNT and CDR2 YYREEE (reference sequence). The CDR3 sequence is 16 residues long. The CDR3 region is CASNRYKRADYNEQFF. Written as DNA, the CDR3 is TGTGCCAGCAACCGCTATAAGCGAGCTGACTACAATGAGCAGTTCTTC.

About this clone: Compared with germline, one end of the junction differs, possibly owing to a read error. This chain links TRBV29-1 with TRBJ1-3, with D possibly TRBD1 on 6 matching bases. This CDR3 has 14 amino acids. Germline values: CDR1 SQVTM, CDR2 ANQGSEA. The CDR3 loop reads CSAETGFSGNTIYF. CDR3 coding DNA: TGCAGCGCTGAAACAGGGTTCTCTGGAAACACCATATATTTT.

The rearrangement joins TRBV6-1 to TRBJ1-2; D uncertain. V was clipped by 0 bases and J by 4 bases, with 6 bases between them. Per germline, CDR1 MNHNS and CDR2 SASEGT. The CDR3 length is 13 residues. CDR3 nucleotide sequence: TGTGCCAGCAGTGAAGCCACCGGCTATGGCTACACCTTC. Amino acids: CASSEATGYGYTF.

The J gene is TRBJ1-2, the V gene TRBV5-6; D is ambiguous. The CDR3 loop spans 14 amino acids. Germline V gene lookup returns CDR1 SGHDT and CDR2 YYEEEE. Trimming cost V 2 bases and J 4 bases, with 12 bases left between them. In nucleotides, the CDR3 is TGTGCCAGCAGCTTTGTGGACGGGAGCTATGGCTACACCTTC. This codes for CASSFVDGSYGYTF. Looking up the rest from reference TRBV5-6 and TRBJ1-2 gives the full variable domain: DAGVTQSPTHLIKTRGQQVTLRCSPKSGHDTVSWYQQALGQGPQFIFQYYEEEERQRGNFPDRFSGHQFPNYSSELNVNALLLGDSALYLCASSFVDGSYGYTFGSGTRLTVV.

The chain employs TRBV7-2 and TRBJ2-2; the D gene is possibly TRBD1 (6 bases). Per the germline V gene, CDR1 is SGHTA and CDR2 is FQGNSA. The CDR3 spans 17 residues. Trimming removed 6 bases at V and 3 bases at J, with 20 bases between. The CDR3 loop reads CASRTAYGTRDTGELFF. The CDR3 nucleotides read TGTGCCAGCAGGACAGCTTACGGGACACGGGACACCGGGGAGCTGTTTTTT. The complete variable domain, with remaining parts taken from reference TRBV7-2 and TRBJ2-2, reads GAGVSQSPSNKVTEKGKDVELRCDPISGHTALYWYRQSLGQGLEFLIYFQGNSAPDKSGLPSDRFSAERTGGSVSTLTIQRTQQEDSAVYLCASRTAYGTRDTGELFFGEGSRLTVL.

V usage is TRBV6-5 and J usage is TRBJ1-1, with TRBD1 matching over 7 bases. J lost 4 bases, V lost 5 bases, and 10 bases had no gene match. There are 15 residues in the CDR3. Germline loops: CDR1 MNHEY, CDR2 SVGAGI. The CDR3 region is CASSRTGVGSTEAFF. As DNA, the CDR3 is TGTGCCAGCAGTCGAACAGGGGTAGGAAGCACTGAAGCTTTCTTT.

The rearrangement joins TRBV5-6 to TRBJ1-5; TRBD1 is a possible D gene (6 bases). CDR1 and CDR2 (germline): SGHDT, YYEEEE. This CDR3 contains 15 residues. The ends were cut back, 2 bases at V and 2 bases at J, with 11 bases in the middle. The CDR3 nucleotides read TGTGCCAGCAGCTTACAAACAGGGCGCAATCAGCCCCAGCATTTT. It encodes CASSLQTGRNQPQHF.

This sequence joins TRBV27 and TRBJ2-7; no reliable D call. CDR3 size: 13 residues. Germline V lookup: CDR1 MNHEY, CDR2 SMNVEV (reference sequence). V shed 0 bases and J shed 5 bases, with 8 bases lying between them. CDR3 DNA: TGTGCCAGCAGTTTATCGAACAGCAACGAGCAGTACTTC. Amino acid sequence: CASSLSNSNEQYF.

J is TRBJ1-2 and V is TRBV19, with TRBD1 matching over 9 bases. The germline CDR1 and CDR2 sequences are LNHDA and SQIVND (reference sequence). Losses at the gene ends were 4 bases for V and 8 bases for J; bases not matched to a gene: 5. CDR3 length: 13 residues. CDR3 protein: CASSSRQGEGYTF. DNA of the CDR3: TGTGCCAGTAGTAGTAGACAGGGGGAAGGCTACACCTTC.

This chain connects TRBV5-1 to TRBJ2-5; the D gene is possibly TRBD1 (5 bases). The germline CDR1 and CDR2 sequences are SGHRS and YFSETQ. The CDR3 contains 14 residues. Trimming cost V 3 bases and J 1 base, with 10 bases left between them. CDR3 nucleotide sequence: TGCGCCAGCAGCTCCGCAGGGATCCAAGAGACCCAGTACTTC. Amino acid sequence: CASSSAGIQETQYF.

V and J are TRBV7-2 and TRBJ2-3, with TRBD1 identical over 9 bases. Germline V lookup: CDR1 SGHTA, CDR2 FQGNSA. CDR3 length: 15 residues. J lost 5 bases, V lost 2 bases, and 5 bases had no gene match. The CDR3 sequence is CASSLNRGLRDTQYF. The CDR3 DNA reads TGTGCCAGCAGCTTAAACAGGGGGCTCAGAGATACGCAGTATTTT.

This clone was recorded a few times. The gene calls are TRBV5-4 and TRBJ2-7; maybe TRBD2 (5 bases). Germline V gene data show CDR1 as SGHNT and CDR2 as YYREEE (reference sequence). The CDR3 is 13 amino acids. V was pared by 0 bases and J by 5 bases, with 9 bases between. The CDR3 DNA sequence: TGTGCCAGCAGCTTGGCCGGACTGGACGAGCAGTACTTC. Amino acid sequence: CASSLAGLDEQYF.

The rearrangement uses TRBV6-5 and TRBJ2-1, with 7 bases fitting TRBD1. The germline CDR1 and CDR2 sequences are MNHEY and SVGAGI. This CDR3 is 15 amino acids long. V shed 3 bases, J shed 3 bases, and the junction held 5 bases outside the gene matches. The chain's CDR3 is CASSYRDSLYNEQFF. Here the CDR3 DNA reads TGTGCCAGCAGTTATCGGGACAGCCTCTACAATGAGCAGTTCTTC.

The chain combines TRBV27 with TRBJ2-7, with 7 bases that match TRBD1. There are 15 residues in the CDR3. V lost 4 bases, J lost 3 bases, and 9 bases stayed unmatched. Germline values: CDR1 MNHEY, CDR2 SMNVEV (reference sequence). The CDR3 DNA reads as TGTGCCAGCAGTTACCTAGGACAGGAGAACTACGAGCAGTACTTC. This encodes CASSYLGQENYEQYF.

This clone was recorded a few times. This same CDR3 is encoded by further DNA sequences in the sample. The chain has TRBV6-5 and TRBJ2-5, with D tentatively TRBD1 (6 bases). With 0 bases removed from V and 5 bases from J, the gap between germline ends came to 10 bases. CDR3 length equals 14 residues. From germline, CDR1 is MNHEY and CDR2 SVGAGI. The CDR3: CASSYSQGRETQYF. The CDR3 bases are TGTGCCAGCAGTTACTCACAGGGTCGGGAGACCCAGTACTTC.

The rearrangement uses TRBV6-1 and TRBJ1-2; maybe TRBD1 (6 bases). V dropped 8 bases and J dropped 8 bases, with 15 bases sitting between them. CDR1 is MNHNS and CDR2 is SASEGT in the germline V gene. The CDR3 runs 12 residues. The CDR3 sequence: CASDQGLGGYTF. The CDR3 nucleotides are TGTGCCAGCGACCAGGGGTTGGGGGGCTACACCTTC.

The J gene is TRBJ2-1, the V gene TRBV5-1; 7 nucleotides match TRBD1. The V gene's germline CDR1 is SGHRS and CDR2 YFSETQ. J gave up 3 bases and V 2 bases, and 8 bases lay outside the gene matches. The CDR3 runs 16 residues. CDR3 in amino acids: CASSFQSGGYYNEQFF. In DNA form, the CDR3 reads TGCGCCAGCAGCTTCCAATCAGGGGGTTACTACAATGAGCAGTTCTTC.

This rearrangement joins TRBV7-2 to TRBJ1-3; perhaps TRBD1 as D (5 bases). The CDR3 contains 18 residues. V was pared by 0 bases and J by 0 bases, with 15 bases between. Germline V gene sequence: CDR1 SGHTA, CDR2 FQGNSA. Here the CDR3 reads CASSLAQTPGSSGNTIYF. CDR3 nucleotides: TGTGCCAGCAGCTTAGCGCAAACACCAGGGTCCTCTGGAAACACCATATATTTT.